The clone carrying this TCR beta chain showed up just once. Its specificity is unknown. V dropped 3 bases and J dropped 2; count of bases not matched to a gene: 13. This CDR3 is 18 amino acids long. Germline V gene sequence: CDR1 LNHDA, CDR2 SQIVND (reference sequence). Combining a sample-barcoded 5' primer with a J-beta primer mix, a second PCR ran for about 6 to 12 cycles. TCRdb reprocessed the 5' RACE reads with MiXCR, giving one entry per CDR3 protein. Here the sample spans 850,000 to 1,000,000 distinct CDR3 sequences, around 54% being singletons. The data were obtained in a study of blood T cells in healthy people across ages. Study outcomes and limitations: Age advanced and TCR beta diversity per million T cells fell, roughly linearly. It was the long-lived donors that had more naive CD4+ cells and higher diversity than aged donors. Donor CMV status, an unknown factor, possibly confounded changes in expanded clonotypes.

Those donating, healthy Caucasian individuals from Russia, were aged roughly 6 to 100. This TCR derives from a woman aged 55-69 years in good health. Sequencing was carried out using blood. The V gene is TRBV19, the J gene TRBJ1-1; 9 bases align to TRBD1. Here the CDR3 reads CASSITPGQGWANTEAFF. The CDR3 DNA reads TGTGCCAGTAGTATTACACCGGGACAGGGATGGGCCAACACTGAAGCTTTCTTT.